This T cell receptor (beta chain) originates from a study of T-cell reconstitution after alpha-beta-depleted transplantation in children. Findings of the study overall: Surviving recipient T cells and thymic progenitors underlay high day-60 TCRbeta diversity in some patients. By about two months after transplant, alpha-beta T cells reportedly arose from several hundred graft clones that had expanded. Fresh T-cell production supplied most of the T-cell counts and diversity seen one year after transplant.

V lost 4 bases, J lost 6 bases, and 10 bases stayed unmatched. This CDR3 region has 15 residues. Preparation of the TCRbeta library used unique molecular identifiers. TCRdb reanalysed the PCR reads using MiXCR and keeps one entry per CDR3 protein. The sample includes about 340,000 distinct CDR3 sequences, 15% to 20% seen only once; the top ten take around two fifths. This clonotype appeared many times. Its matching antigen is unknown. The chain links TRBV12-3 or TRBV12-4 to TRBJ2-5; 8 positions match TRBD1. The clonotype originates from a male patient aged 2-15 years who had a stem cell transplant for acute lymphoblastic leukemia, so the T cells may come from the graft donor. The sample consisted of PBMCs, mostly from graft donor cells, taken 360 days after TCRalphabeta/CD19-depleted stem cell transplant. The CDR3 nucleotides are TGTGCCAGCAGTTGGACTTCTCGACAGGGGAAGACCCAGTACTTC. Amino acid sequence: CASSWTSRQGKTQYF.